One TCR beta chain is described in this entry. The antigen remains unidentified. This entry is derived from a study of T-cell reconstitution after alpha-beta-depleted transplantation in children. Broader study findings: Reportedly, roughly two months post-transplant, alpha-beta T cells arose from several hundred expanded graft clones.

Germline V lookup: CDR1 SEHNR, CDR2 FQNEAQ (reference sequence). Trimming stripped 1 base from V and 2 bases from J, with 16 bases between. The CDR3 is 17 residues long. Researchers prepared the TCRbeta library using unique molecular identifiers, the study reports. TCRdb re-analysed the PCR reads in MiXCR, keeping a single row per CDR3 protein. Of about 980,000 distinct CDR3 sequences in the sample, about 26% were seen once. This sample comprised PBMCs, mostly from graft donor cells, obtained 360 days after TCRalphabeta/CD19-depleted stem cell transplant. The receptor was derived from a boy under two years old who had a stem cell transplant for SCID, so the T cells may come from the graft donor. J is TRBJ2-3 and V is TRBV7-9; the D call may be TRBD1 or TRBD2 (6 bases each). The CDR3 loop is CASSLGASGAHTDTQYF. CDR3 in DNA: TGTGCCAGCAGCTTAGGGGCGTCGGGGGCCCACACAGATACGCAGTATTTT.